Listed below are T cell receptor beta chains from one sample, sequenced in a study of T-cell reconstitution after alpha-beta-depleted transplantation in children. One entry per CDR3 protein results from TCRdb running MiXCR on the PCR reads. Counted here are about 640,000 distinct CDR3 sequences, 16% occurring once; the ten biggest clones make up approximately 1%. This sample comprised PBMCs from the stem cell graft donor, obtained from the stem cell graft. All receptors derive from a human donor who donated a stem cell graft to a child with acute myeloid leukemia. CDR3s include the opening cysteine and the closing phenylalanine or tryptophan. Each record gives: clone size, CDR3 length, V gene, J gene, D gene, CDR3 protein, CDR3 DNA. A D gene is named only where the DNA matches it firmly. Not every row has a clone size; where given, it reads once, few, many or a size class.

size: NA
length: 17
V: TRBV20-1
J: TRBJ2-3
D: TRBD2
CDR3: CCARDDGLAGHTDTQYF
DNA: TGCTGTGCTAGAGATGACGGACTAGCGGGGCACACAGATACGCAGTATTTT

size: many
length: 16
V: TRBV7-2
J: TRBJ2-7
D: TRBD2
CDR3: CASSSQGLASTYEQYF
DNA: TGTGCCAGCAGCTCACAGGGACTAGCGAGCACCTACGAGCAGTACTTC

size: NA
length: 18
V: TRBV11-1
J: TRBJ2-3
D: NA
CDR3: CASSLVVLRAGSTDTQYF
DNA: TGTGCCAGCAGCTTAGTTGTCCTCAGGGCGGGGAGCACAGATACGCAGTATTTT

size: few
length: 15
V: TRBV27
J: TRBJ1-2
D: NA
CDR3: CASSLVSGTNYGYTF
DNA: TGTGCCAGCAGTTTAGTGTCAGGGACTAACTATGGCTACACCTTC

size: NA
length: 13
V: TRBV30
J: TRBJ1-5
D: NA
CDR3: CAWTDDSNQPQHF
DNA: TGTGCCTGGACCGACGATAGCAATCAGCCCCAGCATTTT

size: many
length: 16
V: TRBV5-6
J: TRBJ2-2
D: TRBD1
CDR3: CASSLTGEWNTGELFF
DNA: TGTGCCAGCAGCCTTACAGGGGAGTGGAACACCGGGGAGCTGTTTTTT

size: many
length: 14
V: TRBV20-1
J: TRBJ2-2
D: NA
CDR3: CSARDLARAGELFF
DNA: TGCAGTGCTAGAGATCTGGCGAGGGCCGGGGAGCTGTTTTTT

size: many
length: 10
V: TRBV29-1
J: TRBJ1-1
D: NA
CDR3: CSAGWTEAFF
DNA: TGCAGCGCTGGGTGGACTGAAGCTTTCTTT

size: many
length: 13
V: TRBV12-3/TRBV12-4
J: TRBJ1-6
D: NA
CDR3: CASSLALHSPLHF
DNA: TGTGCCAGCAGTTTAGCGCTGCATTCACCCCTCCACTTT

size: many
length: 12
V: TRBV7-2
J: TRBJ1-2
D: NA
CDR3: CASSLQRRGYTF
DNA: TGTGCCAGCAGCTTACAGAGAAGGGGCTACACCTTC

size: many
length: 15
V: TRBV20-1
J: TRBJ2-3
D: TRBD2
CDR3: CSAVTSGGSTDTQYF
DNA: TGCAGTGCTGTCACTAGCGGGGGAAGCACAGATACGCAGTATTTT

size: NA
length: 13
V: TRBV13
J: TRBJ2-3
D: NA
CDR3: CASSLGREDTQYF
DNA: TGTGCCAGCAGCTTAGGGCGCGAAGATACGCAGTATTTT

size: NA
length: 17
V: TRBV7-2
J: TRBJ1-3
D: TRBD1
CDR3: CASSRPRQGSSGNTIYF
DNA: TGTGCCAGCAGCCGACCCCGACAGGGATCTTCTGGAAACACCATATATTTT

size: NA
length: 13
V: TRBV6-6
J: TRBJ1-4
D: NA
CDR3: CASSYLGGEKLFF
DNA: TGTGCCAGCAGTTATTTGGGGGGTGAAAAACTGTTTTTT